These 27 T cell receptor beta chains originate from one sample sequenced in a study of T cells in Graves' hyperthyroidism and ophthalmopathy. It was RNA transcripts that yielded the amplified TCR beta CDR3 regions. First-round RT-PCR targeting the TCR CDR3 was performed with the HTBI primer set. TCRdb re-called the multiplex PCR reads through MiXCR, storing one row per CDR3 protein. The repertoire holds about 840,000 distinct CDR3 sequences, with about 38% as singletons. The material sequenced was blood. The source of these receptors is a young man with Graves' hyperthyroidism.

In its sample, this clonotype was seen many times. The chain employs TRBV13 and TRBJ1-2; D is perhaps TRBD1 (5 bases). The CDR3 runs 13 residues. Per the germline V gene, CDR1 is PRHDT and CDR2 is FYEKMQ (reference sequence). V lost 3 bases to trimming and J lost 2 bases, with 7 bases between them. CDR3 DNA sequence: TGTGCCAGCAGCTTGAGACAGAACTATGGCTACACCTTC. Translated, it gives CASSLRQNYGYTF.

This clonotype was detected only a few times. This chain joins TRBV5-1 and TRBJ2-7; the D is unclear. The CDR3 sequence is 14 residues long. Trimming pared 4 bases from V and 6 bases from J, leaving 17 bases between. Germline V gives CDR1 SGHRS, CDR2 YFSETQ. DNA for the CDR3: TGCGCCAGCAGCCCGCCGGGCTTCCGCCTCGAGCAGTACTTC. Amino acids: CASSPPGFRLEQYF.

This clonotype has at least ten counts. The chain has TRBV15 and TRBJ2-2; TRBD2 aligns across 8 bases. The CDR3 length is 15 residues. V gave up 3 bases and J gave up 7 bases; unmatched junction bases: 7. In germline, CDR1 is LNHNV, CDR2 YYDKDF (reference sequence). CDR3 DNA sequence: TGTGCCACCAGCAGCCCCATCGGGGGGGGCGGGGAGCTGTTTTTT. Protein product: CATSSPIGGGGELFF.

This clonotype was picked up many times. The J gene is TRBJ2-7, the V gene TRBV20-1; TRBD1 aligns across 9 bases. Germline-derived CDR1 and CDR2 are DFQATT and SNEGSKA (reference sequence). The V gene end was trimmed by 4 bases and the J gene end by 7 bases; junction bases not matched to a gene: 5. The CDR3 has 12 amino acids. CDR3 sequence (DNA): TGCAGTGCTAACAGGGGGCTCTATGAGCAGTACTTC. Its protein is CSANRGLYEQYF.

This clonotype has a count of ten or more. The chain carries TRBV20-1 and TRBJ1-2; 7 bases match TRBD1. Germline V gene lookup returns CDR1 DFQATT and CDR2 SNEGSKA (reference sequence). V gave up 5 bases and J gave up 4 bases; unmatched junction bases: 7. The CDR3 contains 13 residues. The chain's CDR3 is CSADDREAYGYTF. Here the CDR3 DNA reads TGCAGTGCTGATGACAGGGAGGCCTATGGCTACACCTTC.

The chain uses TRBV20-1 and TRBJ2-5, with no clear D. V lost 5 bases and J lost 1, with 8 bases in between. Germline CDR1 is DFQATT and CDR2 is SNEGSKA (reference sequence). This CDR3 comprises 12 residues. The CDR3 here is CSAAGRQETQYF. In DNA, the CDR3 is TGCAGTGCTGCAGGACGCCAAGAGACCCAGTACTTC.

The sample holds a few counts of this clonotype. The rearrangement joins TRBV7-9 to TRBJ1-1; D is unresolved. V shed 2 bases and J shed 0 bases, with 10 bases lying between them. The CDR3 runs to 15 residues. Germline V CDR1 and CDR2: SEHNR, FQNEAQ (reference sequence). This CDR3 is CASSLSKGLNTEAFF. The CDR3 DNA follows: TGTGCCAGCAGCTTAAGCAAAGGGCTGAACACTGAAGCTTTCTTT.

This chain connects TRBV7-8 to TRBJ1-2; a possible D gene is TRBD1 (5 bases). Trimming removed 3 bases from V and 8 bases from J, with 16 bases in between. The CDR3 is 14 residues long. CDR1 and CDR2 from the germline V gene are SGHVS and FQNEAQ. Here the CDR3 reads CASSLLVGTRGYTF. For the CDR3, the DNA is TGTGCCAGCAGCTTGCTGGTGGGGACTAGGGGCTACACCTTC.

In regard to this clonotype: The junction and the germline gene differ at one end; a read error may be behind it. This chain uses TRBV19 with TRBJ2-7; D call uncertain. The germline V gene encodes CDR1 LNHDA and CDR2 SQIVND (reference sequence). The CDR3 contains 13 residues. The CDR3 DNA reads TGTGCCAGTAGTATAGGACTTTCCTGCGAGCAGTACTTC. Its protein is CASSIGLSCEQYF.

This clonotype was detected only a few times. J is TRBJ2-7 and V is TRBV7-9; D unclear. The CDR3 spans 15 residues. The V gene lost 5 bases and the J gene lost 0 bases, with 14 bases spanning the gap. The V gene's germline CDR1 is SEHNR and CDR2 FQNEAQ (reference sequence). The CDR3 reads CASSALIPASYEQYF. The CDR3 DNA sequence: TGTGCCAGCAGCGCTCTAATCCCAGCCTCCTACGAGCAGTACTTC.

As to this clonotype: The junction differs from germline at one of its ends, possibly a read error. The J gene is TRBJ1-4, the V gene TRBV9; D is ambiguous. This CDR3 contains 15 residues. Germline CDR1 reads SGDLS; CDR2 reads YYNGEE. The CDR3 DNA reads as TGCGCCAGCAGCCAAGTCGGAGGTGCCAATGAAAAACTGTTTTTT. Its translation is CASSQVGGANEKLFF.

The chain links TRBV7-2 to TRBJ2-5; weak D call: TRBD1 (7 bases). Germline loops: CDR1 SGHTA, CDR2 FQGNSA. The V and J ends lost 4 bases and 1 base respectively, with 10 bases between them. This CDR3 has 14 residues. CDR3 protein: CASSWGDSQETQYF. The CDR3 DNA reads as TGTGCCAGCAGCTGGGGGGACAGCCAAGAGACCCAGTACTTC.

The chain recombines TRBV7-8 with TRBJ1-1; tentatively, D is TRBD1 (6 bases). The CDR3 length is 15 residues. V was trimmed by 5 bases and J by 1 base, leaving 14 bases between them. Germline V lookup: CDR1 SGHVS, CDR2 FQNEAQ. The CDR3 nucleotides are TGTGCCAGCAGCCAAGTACAGGGATCGAACACTGAAGCTTTCTTT. It specifies CASSQVQGSNTEAFF.

The V call is TRBV5-6, the J call TRBJ2-7; D is perhaps TRBD2 (5 bases). Germline values: CDR1 SGHDT, CDR2 YYEEEE. The CDR3 is 14 residues long. Trimming cost V 1 base and J 7 bases, with 15 bases left between them. In DNA form, the CDR3 reads TGTGCCAGCAGCTTGAAGGTGGAAACGGGGGAGCAGTACTTC. This sequence encodes CASSLKVETGEQYF.

This clonotype was counted between two and nine times. The chain has TRBV5-1 and TRBJ1-1; no firm D call. Trimming shortened V by 0 bases and J by 0 bases, and 9 bases separated the two germline ends. The CDR3 is 15 residues long. Per the germline V gene, CDR1 is SGHRS and CDR2 is YFSETQ. This chain's CDR3 is CASSLEWRMNTEAFF. DNA of the CDR3: TGCGCCAGCAGCTTGGAGTGGAGAATGAACACTGAAGCTTTCTTT.

This clonotype was recorded a few times. CDR3 amino acids: CASSGDRGTGELFF. As DNA, the CDR3 is TGCGCCAGCAGCGGGGACAGGGGAACCGGGGAGCTGTTTTTT. V is TRBV5-1 and J is TRBJ2-2; 10 bases map to TRBD1. CDR3 length: 14 amino acids. V trimming: 4 bases; J trimming: 5 bases; junction bases outside the gene matches: 2. The germline V gene encodes CDR1 SGHRS and CDR2 YFSETQ.

This clonotype was detected ten times or more. V is TRBV29-1 and J is TRBJ2-7; no firm D call. V lost 5 bases, J lost 2 bases, and 22 bases lay in between. Germline lookup yields CDR1 SQVTM and CDR2 ANQGSEA. The CDR3 has 16 amino acids. The CDR3 is CSVNAPRHNPTYEQYF. The CDR3 DNA reads as TGCAGCGTTAATGCGCCCCGCCATAACCCAACCTACGAGCAGTACTTC.

This clonotype was observed at least ten times. This chain connects TRBV25-1 to TRBJ1-5; D unresolved. The length of the CDR3 is 14 residues. Germline V gives CDR1 MGHDK, CDR2 SYGVNS. V was cut by 3 bases and J by 1 base, with 7 bases left in between. The CDR3 loop reads CASSDMGSNQPQHF. CDR3 bases: TGTGCCAGCAGTGATATGGGCAGCAATCAGCCCCAGCATTTT.

This clonotype occurred a few times. This chain links TRBV11-2 with TRBJ2-7; 7 bases are a match to TRBD1. CDR1 SGHAT and CDR2 FQNNGV come from the germline V gene. The V and J ends lost 5 bases and 0 bases, in that order; junction bases with no gene match: 13. The CDR3 loop spans 17 amino acids. CDR3 sequence: CASSTGPTGALSYEQYF. In DNA form, the CDR3 reads TGTGCCAGCAGCACCGGACCCACAGGGGCCCTCTCCTACGAGCAGTACTTC.

The gene calls are TRBV29-1 and TRBJ2-5; 7 bases line up with TRBD1. CDR1 is SQVTM, CDR2 ANQGSEA, per germline. This CDR3 has 15 residues. The trim removed 0 bases at V and 4 bases at J, leaving 8 bases unmatched. CDR3 nucleotide sequence: TGCAGCGTTGAAGACACTCTCGGGGACAGAGAGACCCAGTACTTC. Amino acids: CSVEDTLGDRETQYF.

At least ten counts were recorded for this clonotype. The chain is built from TRBV29-1 and TRBJ2-5; 12 nucleotides line up with TRBD2. J lost 13 bases, V lost 7 bases, and 7 bases had no gene match. The CDR3 consists of 11 residues. Looked up from germline, CDR1 is SQVTM and CDR2 is ANQGSEA. CDR3 sequence reads: CSGLAGGGGYF. The CDR3 DNA reads as TGCAGCGGGCTAGCGGGAGGGGGCGGGTACTTC.

The chain uses TRBV15 and TRBJ2-5; 7 nucleotides match TRBD2. The CDR3 is made up of 15 amino acids. V trimming: 1 base; J trimming: 5 bases; junction bases outside the gene matches: 7. Germline CDR1 and CDR2: LNHNV and YYDKDF (reference sequence). The CDR3 loop reads CATSRGEGEGETQYF. DNA of the CDR3: TGTGCCACCAGCAGAGGGGAGGGTGAGGGCGAGACCCAGTACTTC.

The chain is built from TRBV6-5 and TRBJ1-5; D is uncertain. Germline CDR1 and CDR2: MNHEY and SVGAGI. V was trimmed by 4 bases and J by 4 bases, leaving 8 bases between them. The CDR3 is 13 amino acids. The CDR3 sequence: CASSSELNQPQHF. For the CDR3, the DNA is TGTGCCAGCAGTTCAGAGCTAAATCAGCCCCAGCATTTT.

The chain combines TRBV4-1 with TRBJ2-7; D is possibly TRBD1 or TRBD2 (5 bases each). The CDR3 contains 13 residues. V was clipped by 5 bases and J by 7 bases, with 15 bases between them. Germline CDR1 MGHRA, CDR2 YSYEKL. The CDR3 loop reads CASSYTGPDEQYF. CDR3 in DNA: TGCGCCAGCAGCTATACGGGACCCGATGAGCAGTACTTC.

The chain has TRBV29-1 and TRBJ1-1; 7 bases align to TRBD1. V was clipped by 6 bases and J by 2 bases; unmatched bases: 12. The germline V gene encodes CDR1 SQVTM and CDR2 ANQGSEA. The CDR3 extends over 15 amino acids. The CDR3 DNA sequence: TGCAGCGTAGGCCCGGACAGGTTGGATAACACTGAAGCTTTCTTT. Translated: CSVGPDRLDNTEAFF.

J is TRBJ2-7 and V is TRBV12-5; 8 bases fit TRBD1. V was clipped by 7 bases and J by 4 bases; unmatched bases: 12. The germline V gene has CDR1 LGHNT and CDR2 FRNRAP. The CDR3 is 15 amino acids. In DNA, the CDR3 is TGTGCTAGTGCCGCGGCCGGGACAGGTACTTACGAGCAGTACTTC. Translating gives CASAAAGTGTYEQYF.

The chain carries TRBV7-9 and TRBJ2-2, with D hard to call. The CDR3 has 14 residues. Germline V CDR1 and CDR2: SEHNR, FQNEAQ (reference sequence). Trimming cost V 7 bases and J 4 bases, with 13 bases left between them. The CDR3 sequence: CASTPQVGTGELFF. CDR3 DNA: TGTGCCAGCACCCCGCAGGTGGGCACCGGGGAGCTGTTTTTT.